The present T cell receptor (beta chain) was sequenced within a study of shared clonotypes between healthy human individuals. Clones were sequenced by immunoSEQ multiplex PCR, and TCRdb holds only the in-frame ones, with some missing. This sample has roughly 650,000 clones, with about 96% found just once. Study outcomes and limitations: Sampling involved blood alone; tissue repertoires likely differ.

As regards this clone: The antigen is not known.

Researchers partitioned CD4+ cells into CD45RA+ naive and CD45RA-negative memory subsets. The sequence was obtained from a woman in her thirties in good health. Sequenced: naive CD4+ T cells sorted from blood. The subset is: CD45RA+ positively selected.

DNA of the CDR3: TGCGCCAGCAGCCGGGGGCCTCAGGGAGGCTACACCTTC. It encodes CASSRGPQGGYTF. This chain uses TRBV5-1 with TRBJ1-2; possibly TRBD1 for D (6 bases). Germline V lookup: CDR1 SGHRS, CDR2 YFSETQ. The V and J ends lost 4 bases and 8 bases respectively, with 15 bases between them. The CDR3 sequence is 13 residues long.